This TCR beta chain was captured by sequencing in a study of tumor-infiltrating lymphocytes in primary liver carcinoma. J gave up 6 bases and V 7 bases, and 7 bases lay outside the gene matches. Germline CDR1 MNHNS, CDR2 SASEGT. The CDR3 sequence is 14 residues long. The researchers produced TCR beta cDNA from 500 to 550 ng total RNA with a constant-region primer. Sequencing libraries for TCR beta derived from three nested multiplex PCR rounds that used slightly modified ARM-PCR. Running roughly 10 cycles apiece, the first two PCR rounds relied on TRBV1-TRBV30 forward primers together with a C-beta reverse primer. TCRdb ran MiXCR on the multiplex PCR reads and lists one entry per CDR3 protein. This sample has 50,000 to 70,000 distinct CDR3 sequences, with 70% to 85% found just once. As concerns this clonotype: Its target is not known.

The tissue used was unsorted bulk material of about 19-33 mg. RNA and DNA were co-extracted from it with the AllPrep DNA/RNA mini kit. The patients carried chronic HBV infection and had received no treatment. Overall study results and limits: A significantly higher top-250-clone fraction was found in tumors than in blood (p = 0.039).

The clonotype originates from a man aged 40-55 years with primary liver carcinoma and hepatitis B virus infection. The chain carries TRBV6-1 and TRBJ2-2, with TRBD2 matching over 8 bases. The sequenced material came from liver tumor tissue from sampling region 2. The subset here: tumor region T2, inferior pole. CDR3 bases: TGTGCCAGCACCCGAGCGGGAGATGCCGGGGAGCTGTTTTTT. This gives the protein CASTRAGDAGELFF.